This T cell receptor (beta chain) emerged from a study of PD-1 blockade in mismatch repair-deficient tumors. Across the study: Patients had approximately 13 mismatch repair-deficient cancer types, all previously treated and progressing.

Clones were sequenced by immunoSEQ multiplex PCR, and TCRdb holds only the in-frame ones, with some missing. The sample holds 120,000 or so clones, about 85% seen once. Trimming pared 4 bases from V and 5 bases from J, leaving 11 bases between. CDR3 length equals 13 residues. Per germline, CDR1 MGHRA and CDR2 YSYEKL. TCR sequencing covered a few patients who responded to pembrolizumab. The J gene is TRBJ1-1, the V gene TRBV4-1; tentatively, D is TRBD1 (5 bases). Specimen: peripheral blood, collected 44 weeks after starting pembrolizumab. This TCR was sampled from an adult with mismatch repair-deficient cancer. The CDR3 DNA sequence: TGCGCCAGCAGCCGCCCGGGACGGACTGAAGCTTTCTTT. It encodes CASSRPGRTEAFF.